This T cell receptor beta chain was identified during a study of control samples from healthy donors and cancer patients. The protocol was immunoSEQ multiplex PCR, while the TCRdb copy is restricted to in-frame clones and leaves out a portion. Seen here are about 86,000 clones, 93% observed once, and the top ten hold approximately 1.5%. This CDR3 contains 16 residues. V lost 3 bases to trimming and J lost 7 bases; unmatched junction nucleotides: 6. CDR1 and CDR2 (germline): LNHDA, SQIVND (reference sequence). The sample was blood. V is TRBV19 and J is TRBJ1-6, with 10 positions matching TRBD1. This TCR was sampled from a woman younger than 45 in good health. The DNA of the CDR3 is TGTGCCAGTAGTATGGCACCGGGACAGGGGAATTCACCCCTCCACTTT. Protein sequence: CASSMAPGQGNSPLHF.